The T cell receptor beta chain under discussion was sequenced for a study of CD8+ T cells in alopecia areata. Whole-study findings and limits: Tofacitinib significantly reduced both scalp clonality and expanded CD8+ clones among the top 100.

There are 14 residues in the CDR3. Germline trimming cut 4 bases from V and 6 bases from J; bases unmatched to any gene: 6. Looked up from germline, CDR1 is SGHRS and CDR2 is YFSETQ. Documented treatment: oral pan-JAK inhibitor, 5-10 mg twice daily. Researchers gathered lesional scalp punch biopsies and peripheral blood from patients with alopecia areata. Of note for this clone: Its target is unknown.

cDNA reverse transcribed from extracted RNA served as the sequencing template. The data were produced by immunoSEQ multiplex PCR, yet TCRdb's version contains in-frame clones alone and is incomplete. The table lists about 270,000 clones, about 60% of them singletons. The chain has TRBV5-1 and TRBJ2-2; 7 bases map to TRBD2. This clonotype originated in a human donor with alopecia areata. The sample here was CD4+ T cells sorted from blood, taken at week 52, from a patient treated with tofacitinib. CDR3 coding DNA: TGCGCCAGCAGCATTGGACTAGTGGCCGGGGAGCTGTTTTTT. Protein sequence: CASSIGLVAGELFF.